This T cell receptor (beta chain) was recovered during a study of blood T cell repertoires in COVID-19 (dated by TCRdb to about 2020). At the level of the whole study: Collaborator samples came from the United States, Italy and Spain and covered acute and convalescent phases of COVID-19. The samples were drawn from the first 160 participants of the ongoing ImmuneRACE study and from over a thousand subjects provided by 6 global collaborators. Nearly every sample came with metadata listing a de-identified subject ID, COVID-19 status, age in years and sex. Where available, HLA class I and class II types were obtained from metadata supplied by the sample provider rather than from assay-based typing. The prospective study material was composed of cDNA or gDNA derived from T cells, B-cell-depleted T cells, or PBMCs. Deeply sampled blood TCRbeta repertoires from subjects exposed to, actively infected with, or recovered from COVID-19 were included in the dataset. The repertoires were released in a freely available public database intended as a resource for research on the immune response to SARS-CoV-2. The full study reports these points: The amount of clinical and demographic metadata varied by source and participant and was provided uncurated.

Of note for this clone: Its antigen remains unidentified. No base quality values were provided; no much bigger clone lies one nucleotide off.

The CDR3 contains 13 residues, cysteine and phenylalanine counted. Here the CDR3 DNA is all that survives: 39 bases in frame from base 1. CDR1 and CDR2, per the germline V gene, are MRHNA and SNTAGT. V lost 9 bases and J lost 3 bases; the stretch between them is 12 bases long. Collaborating institutions collected whole blood in K2EDTA tubes following their own protocols. For TCRbeta analysis, collaborators shipped samples in one of three forms: frozen whole blood, isolated PBMCs, or DNA extracted from either of those sample types. TCRbeta CDR3 regions were amplified from genomic DNA by means of the immunoSEQ Assay, a bias-controlled multiplex PCR. In the original analysis: Nucleated cell counts per sample were estimated from amplification of reference gene primers within the assay. Sequence reads were collapsed and filtered to measure the absolute abundance of every unique TCRbeta CDR3 rearrangement. For each sample, productive Simpson clonality was calculated by taking the square root of Simpson's diversity index across productive rearrangements. The table comes from immuneACCESS by way of TCRdb, which keeps in-frame sequences with V and J called. Part of the clones is missing from these tables; in studies checked, under half for an unresolved V gene and the rest for unknown reasons. V and J calls plus clone size are reproduced from that table; the DNA served to infer D and trimming. Recorded for this sample are a few hundred thousand clones; approximately 88% of them occurred a single time. The ten largest clones capture less than 2.5% of the sample.

The chain joins TRBV6-4 to TRBJ1-5; there is no confident call for the D gene. This TCR came from a man aged 50-59 years with acute or convalescent COVID-19. Specimen: peripheral blood. The CDR3 protein is CARAPGVNQPQHF. The bases read TGTGCCAGAGCCCCCGGAGTCAATCAGCCCCAGCATTTT.